These 24 T cell receptor beta chains share one sample of origin, sequenced in a study of T cell responses to AZD1222 COVID-19 vaccine. Libraries were prepared by immunoSEQ multiplex PCR; TCRdb keeps only in-frame clonotypes and omits some of them. Of under 150,000 clones in the sample, about nine tenths are singletons; the top ten hold approximately 2.5%. The sequencing here drew on peripheral blood, taken 28 days after the second AZD1222 dose. The source of these receptors is an adult who received the AZD1222 COVID-19 vaccine.

This clone is medium-sized in the sample. This chain uses TRBV4-1 with TRBJ1-5; D is perhaps TRBD1 (6 bases). Germline CDR1 reads MGHRA; CDR2 reads YSYEKL. Trimming left V 0 bases short and J 5 bases short, with 11 bases between. The CDR3 loop spans 15 amino acids. The CDR3 region has the DNA TGCGCCAGCAGCCAAGATGAGGGGGATTATCAGCCCCAGCATTTT. Protein sequence: CASSQDEGDYQPQHF.

The chain combines TRBV10-2 with TRBJ2-7; 8 bases match TRBD2. Germline V gene sequence: CDR1 WSHSY, CDR2 SAAADI. This CDR3 has 15 residues. With 2 bases clipped from V and 2 bases from J, the junction kept 5 bases outside the gene matches. In DNA, the CDR3 is TGCGCCAGCAGTGAGCTAGGGCGGGGGGCCTACGAGCAGTACTTC. Protein sequence: CASSELGRGAYEQYF.

This clone was seen only once. This rearrangement joins TRBV2 to TRBJ1-1; 7 nucleotides match TRBD1. Germline-derived CDR1 and CDR2 are SNHLY and FYNNEI. V lost 6 bases and J lost 10; bases outside the gene matches: 8. The CDR3 is made up of 12 amino acids. The CDR3: CASSAEQGRAFF. The CDR3 bases are TGTGCCAGCAGCGCGGAACAGGGGAGAGCTTTCTTT. Drawing the rest from reference TRBV2 and TRBJ1-1, the complete variable domain is EPEVTQTPSHQVTQMGQEVILRCVPISNHLYFYWYRQILGQKVEFLVSFYNNEISEKSEIFDDQFSVERPDGSNFTLKIRSTKLEDSAMYFCASSAEQGRAFFGQGTRLTVV.

This clone came up once. Within the sample, other DNA sequences also encode this same CDR3. This sequence joins TRBV29-1 and TRBJ1-2; 10 bases are a match to TRBD1. The CDR3 sequence is 13 residues long. CDR1 SQVTM and CDR2 ANQGSEA come from the germline V gene. The trim removed 4 bases at V and 2 bases at J, leaving 1 base unmatched. The chain's CDR3 is CSVGDRGNYGYTF. As DNA, the CDR3 is TGCAGCGTTGGGGACAGGGGAAACTATGGCTACACCTTC.

This clone was observed a single time. The chain carries TRBV6-1 and TRBJ1-1; a possible D gene is TRBD1 (5 bases). This CDR3 contains 13 residues. Germline V CDR1 and CDR2: MNHNS, SASEGT. V was trimmed by 5 bases and J by 4 bases, leaving 11 bases between them. The CDR3, as DNA: TGTGCCAGCAGTCGCGGGGCCGGCACTGAAGCTTTCTTT. Residues: CASSRGAGTEAFF.

The gene calls are TRBV5-1 and TRBJ1-2; the D is unclear. Germline CDR1 reads SGHRS; CDR2 reads YFSETQ. There are 13 residues in the CDR3. Trimming took 5 bases from V and 4 from J, leaving 12 bases between them. The CDR3 is CASSYEGAYGYTF. The CDR3 bases are TGCGCCAGCAGTTATGAGGGCGCCTATGGCTACACCTTC. Complete variable domain (other parts from reference TRBV5-1 and TRBJ1-2): KAGVTQTPRYLIKTRGQQVTLSCSPISGHRSVSWYQQTPGQGLQFLFEYFSETQRNKGNFPGRFSGRQFSNSRSEMNVSTLELGDSALYLCASSYEGAYGYTFGSGTRLTVV.

This chain uses TRBV11-1 with TRBJ2-3; no clear D. In germline, CDR1 is SGHAT, CDR2 FQDESV (reference sequence). The V end lost 3 bases, the J end lost 3 bases, and 7 bases lay between the germline ends. The CDR3 is 13 amino acids. The CDR3 nucleotides are TGTGCCAGCAGCTTCGACATGACAGATACGCAGTATTTT. Amino acid sequence: CASSFDMTDTQYF.

The rearrangement uses TRBV6-2 or TRBV6-3 and TRBJ1-2, with 11 bases identical to TRBD1. CDR3 length: 16 amino acids. The V gene's germline CDR1 is MNHEY and CDR2 SVGEGT. Trimming removed 5 bases from V and 6 bases from J; junction bases left unmatched: 11. The DNA of the CDR3 is TGTGCCAGCAGTCGAGCCGGGACAGGGGGTTGGGATGGCTACACCTTC. Translating it yields CASSRAGTGGWDGYTF.

The gene calls are TRBV7-9 and TRBJ1-4, with 8 nucleotides matching TRBD1. The trim removed 2 bases at V and 4 bases at J, leaving 3 bases unmatched. CDR1 and CDR2 (germline): SEHNR, FQNEAQ (reference sequence). CDR3 size: 15 residues. The CDR3 spells CASSLQGAGNEKLFF. The DNA for the CDR3 is TGTGCCAGCAGCTTACAGGGGGCTGGTAATGAAAAACTGTTTTTT.

This rearrangement joins TRBV7-8 to TRBJ2-1, with TRBD2 identical over 8 bases. V was pared by 5 bases and J by 5 bases, with 11 bases of the junction left unmatched. CDR1 is SGHVS, CDR2 FQNEAQ, per germline. This CDR3 is built from 16 residues. The CDR3 bases are TGTGCCAGCAGCCACGTCCTCCGGGGGGGCAACAATGAGCAGTTCTTC. Residues: CASSHVLRGGNNEQFF.

This rearrangement joins TRBV3-1 (or the pseudogene TRBV3-2) to TRBJ1-6; possibly TRBD1 for D (5 bases). The V gene's germline CDR1 is LGHDT and CDR2 YNNKEL (reference sequence). V was cut by 7 bases and J by 7 bases, with 20 bases left in between. The CDR3 sequence is 16 residues long. The CDR3 spells CASTSNGGGGNSPLHF. The CDR3 bases are TGTGCCAGCACCTCCAACGGGGGAGGTGGAAATTCACCCCTCCACTTT.

The chain joins TRBV7-2 to TRBJ2-1; 7 bases agree with TRBD2. Germline lookup yields CDR1 SGHTA and CDR2 FQGNSA. V lost 0 bases to trimming and J lost 7 bases; unmatched junction nucleotides: 12. The CDR3 runs to 17 residues. The CDR3 DNA is TGTGCCAGCAGCTTAGCCCCCGTTTCGGGGGGTGGTAATGAGCAGTTCTTC. This gives the protein CASSLAPVSGGGNEQFF. The full variable domain, with the rest looked up from reference TRBV7-2 and TRBJ2-1, is GAGVSQSPSNKVTEKGKDVELRCDPISGHTALYWYRQSLGQGLEFLIYFQGNSAPDKSGLPSDRFSAERTGGSVSTLTIQRTQQEDSAVYLCASSLAPVSGGGNEQFFGPGTRLTVL.

V usage is TRBV19 and J usage is TRBJ1-2; no firm D call. Per the germline V gene, CDR1 is LNHDA and CDR2 is SQIVND (reference sequence). V was clipped by 7 bases and J by 0 bases, with 6 bases between them. The CDR3 covers 12 residues. As DNA, the CDR3 is TGTGCCAGTACAGCGGCTAACTATGGCTACACCTTC. Its protein is CASTAANYGYTF.

The chain carries TRBV5-1 and TRBJ2-1; TRBD2 matches at 7 bases. Germline assignment: CDR1 SGHRS and CDR2 YFSETQ. V shed 0 bases and J 3 bases; nucleotides not matched to a gene: 6. The CDR3 loop spans 16 amino acids. The CDR3 DNA reads TGCGCCAGCAGCTTGGTCGAGCGGGGTAGCTACAATGAGCAGTTCTTC. This gives the protein CASSLVERGSYNEQFF.

The rearrangement links TRBV6-5 to TRBJ1-2; 11 bases are a match to TRBD1. V was clipped by 1 base and J by 8 bases; unmatched bases: 9. This CDR3 spans 16 amino acids. Germline CDR1 and CDR2: MNHEY and SVGAGI. The CDR3 reads CASSYYSGTGGQGYTF. CDR3 nucleotide sequence: TGTGCCAGCAGTTACTATTCCGGGACAGGGGGTCAGGGCTACACCTTC.

The chain has TRBV12-3 or TRBV12-4 and TRBJ2-7, with D maybe TRBD1 (6 bases). CDR3 length: 13 residues. Trimming removed 3 bases at V and 6 bases at J, with 12 bases between. The CDR3 sequence is CASSLAPRGEQYF. The DNA of the CDR3 is TGTGCCAGCAGTTTGGCCCCCAGGGGCGAGCAGTACTTC.

The rearrangement uses TRBV10-2 and TRBJ2-2, with D tentatively TRBD1 (6 bases). The ends were cut back, 7 bases at V and 6 bases at J, with 12 bases in the middle. The CDR3 spans 13 residues. Germline V gene lookup returns CDR1 WSHSY and CDR2 SAAADI. This chain's CDR3 is CASIMGAAGELFF. In nucleotides, the CDR3 is TGCGCCAGCATCATGGGGGCCGCCGGGGAGCTGTTTTTT.

This clone appeared a single time. An end of the junction does not agree with germline; a read error may underlie this. The chain recombines TRBV27 with TRBJ2-5; D not resolved. The CDR3 length is 14 residues. Germline V gene lookup returns CDR1 MNHEY and CDR2 SMNVEV (reference sequence). CDR3 region: CASSPRQTQEAQYF. DNA of the CDR3: TGTGCCAGCAGTCCCCGACAAACCCAAGAGGCCCAGTACTTC.

The V and J genes are TRBV6-5 and TRBJ2-2; D remains unclear. Germline assignment: CDR1 MNHEY and CDR2 SVGAGI. The CDR3 consists of 15 residues. V dropped 2 bases and J dropped 3 bases, with 10 bases sitting between them. CDR3 in amino acids: CASSYRVWDTGELFF. The CDR3 DNA is TGTGCCAGCAGTTACAGGGTGTGGGACACCGGGGAGCTGTTTTTT.

The CDR3 DNA reads TGTGCCAGCAGCTTAAGCGGGGGGGCAGGCGAGACCCAGTACTTC. Translation gives CASSLSGGAGETQYF. This chain connects TRBV7-3 to TRBJ2-5; 9 bases are shared with TRBD2. Germline loops: CDR1 SGHTA, CDR2 FQGTGA. V was pared by 1 base and J by 5 bases, with 5 bases of the junction left unmatched. The CDR3 contains 15 residues.

The chain combines TRBV5-1 with TRBJ1-2; D possibly corresponds to TRBD1 (5 bases). This CDR3 comprises 15 residues. The V gene lost 0 bases and the J gene lost 3 bases, with 12 bases spanning the gap. Germline V gene sequence: CDR1 SGHRS, CDR2 YFSETQ. CDR3 sequence: CASSLAGQGHYGYTF. CDR3 bases: TGCGCCAGCAGCTTGGCTGGTCAGGGCCACTATGGCTACACCTTC.

The chain combines TRBV6-5 with TRBJ2-7; TRBD1 agrees at 9 bases. Germline CDR1 reads MNHEY; CDR2 reads SVGAGI. The ends lost 5 bases at V and 4 bases at J; junction bases unmatched: 9. The CDR3 contains 15 residues. Here the CDR3 DNA reads TGTGCCAGCAGTCCTCCCACAGGGGGCCGTTACGAGCAGTACTTC. Translating it yields CASSPPTGGRYEQYF.

This rearrangement joins TRBV7-6 to TRBJ2-5; 7 bases map to TRBD2. The length of the CDR3 is 12 residues. Germline CDR1 and CDR2: SGHVS and FNYEAQ. Trimming at V came to 7 bases and at J to 9 bases, leaving 8 bases not matched to a gene. This chain's CDR3 is CASNGGRGPQYF. The CDR3 DNA follows: TGTGCCAGCAACGGGGGGAGGGGTCCCCAGTACTTC.

The genes are TRBV5-5 and TRBJ1-2, with a weak D call TRBD1 (6 bases). The V gene lost 4 bases and the J gene lost 8 bases, with 18 bases spanning the gap. The CDR3 is 14 amino acids. Germline assignment: CDR1 SGHKS and CDR2 YYEKEE (reference sequence). The CDR3 sequence is CASSPTDSRRGYTF. CDR3 sequence (DNA): TGTGCCAGCAGCCCGACGGACAGCCGAAGAGGCTACACCTTC.